This is a list of T cell receptor beta chains from one sample in a study of T cell changes during pregnancy in multiple sclerosis. The data were produced by immunoSEQ multiplex PCR, yet TCRdb's version contains in-frame clones alone and is incomplete. The sample has about 59,000 clones, 93% seen once. The source material was CD4+ T cells from peripheral blood mononuclear cells, sampled before pregnancy. These receptor sequences come from a female donor with multiple sclerosis, enrolled in a pregnancy study. CDR3s include the opening cysteine and the closing phenylalanine or tryptophan. Each record gives: J gene, D gene, CDR3 length, V gene, CDR3 protein. The D gene is left open where the match is weak.

j_gene: TRBJ2-5
d_gene: TRBD2
len: 15
v_gene: TRBV5-1
CDR3aa: CASRTGTSGTETQYF

j_gene: TRBJ1-2
d_gene: TRBD1
len: 14
v_gene: TRBV27
CDR3aa: CASSPLGTGFGYTF

j_gene: TRBJ1-6
d_gene: TRBD1
len: 13
v_gene: TRBV28
CDR3aa: CASRAGGNSPLHF

j_gene: TRBJ2-1
d_gene: TRBD2
len: 15
v_gene: TRBV29-1
CDR3aa: CSVETGAGVLNEQFF

j_gene: TRBJ2-1
d_gene: TRBD2
len: 15
v_gene: TRBV2
CDR3aa: CASSETSGRSHEQFF

j_gene: TRBJ2-3
d_gene: TRBD2
len: 14
v_gene: TRBV15
CDR3aa: CATARDYRTDTQYF

j_gene: TRBJ1-1
d_gene: -
len: 13
v_gene: TRBV18
CDR3aa: CASQSGQNTEAFF

j_gene: TRBJ2-3
d_gene: TRBD2
len: 16
v_gene: TRBV13
CDR3aa: CASSLGPSGTRGTQYF

j_gene: TRBJ1-1
d_gene: -
len: 13
v_gene: TRBV9
CDR3aa: CASSRTVNTEAFF

j_gene: TRBJ2-2
d_gene: TRBD2
len: 17
v_gene: TRBV14
CDR3aa: CASSQDLAGGVTGELFF

j_gene: TRBJ1-2
d_gene: -
len: 13
v_gene: TRBV19
CDR3aa: CASTPIRGYGYTF

j_gene: TRBJ2-5
d_gene: -
len: 13
v_gene: TRBV2
CDR3aa: CASSASSLETQYF

j_gene: TRBJ2-3
d_gene: -
len: 23
v_gene: TRBV12-1
CDR3aa: CASSQPEPKTGTSESSSTDTQYF

j_gene: TRBJ2-6
d_gene: -
len: 16
v_gene: TRBV27
CDR3aa: CASSLRAGTGANVLTF

j_gene: TRBJ2-1
d_gene: TRBD1
len: 15
v_gene: TRBV2
CDR3aa: CASSEEAGGRSEQFF

j_gene: TRBJ2-3
d_gene: TRBD2
len: 17
v_gene: TRBV7-8
CDR3aa: CASSTRTSGASTDTQYF

j_gene: TRBJ2-3
d_gene: -
len: 15
v_gene: TRBV7-6
CDR3aa: CASSLGTASTDTQYF

j_gene: TRBJ1-3
d_gene: TRBD1
len: 17
v_gene: TRBV19
CDR3aa: CASSILDRAPSGNTIYF

j_gene: TRBJ1-1
d_gene: -
len: 15
v_gene: TRBV4-1
CDR3aa: CASSQDLRPGTEAFF

j_gene: TRBJ1-5
d_gene: TRBD1
len: 15
v_gene: TRBV23-1
CDR3aa: CASSCVQGVNQPQHF

j_gene: TRBJ2-1
d_gene: TRBD2
len: 14
v_gene: TRBV6-6
CDR3aa: CASSYVRAGGEQFF

j_gene: TRBJ2-3
d_gene: TRBD2
len: 18
v_gene: TRBV5-6
CDR3aa: CASSFSPGTSGRGDTQYF

j_gene: TRBJ2-2
d_gene: -
len: 13
v_gene: TRBV7-9
CDR3aa: CASSLLSPGELFF

j_gene: TRBJ2-1
d_gene: -
len: 14
v_gene: TRBV7-7
CDR3aa: CASSDGVANNEQFF

j_gene: TRBJ2-1
d_gene: TRBD2
len: 13
v_gene: TRBV27
CDR3aa: CAVGGSPYNEQFF

j_gene: TRBJ2-2
d_gene: -
len: 14
v_gene: TRBV30
CDR3aa: CAWSVEGVTGELFF

j_gene: TRBJ2-7
d_gene: TRBD1
len: 14
v_gene: TRBV7-9
CDR3aa: CASVPGTGSYEQYF

j_gene: TRBJ2-1
d_gene: -
len: 11
v_gene: TRBV20-1
CDR3aa: CSARAGVGQFF

j_gene: TRBJ2-1
d_gene: TRBD2
len: 20
v_gene: TRBV27
CDR3aa: CASRPTRTSGISSSYNEQFF

j_gene: TRBJ2-7
d_gene: -
len: 14
v_gene: TRBV5-4
CDR3aa: CASSFPGSSYEQYF

j_gene: TRBJ2-3
d_gene: TRBD1
len: 14
v_gene: TRBV29-1
CDR3aa: CSVEEGQATDTQYF

j_gene: TRBJ2-7
d_gene: TRBD2
len: 15
v_gene: TRBV7-7
CDR3aa: CASSPSGASIYEQYF

j_gene: TRBJ2-2
d_gene: -
len: 11
v_gene: TRBV11-2
CDR3aa: CASSLAGELFF

j_gene: TRBJ1-6
d_gene: TRBD1
len: 13
v_gene: TRBV19
CDR3aa: CASPGGSNSPLHF

j_gene: TRBJ2-7
d_gene: -
len: 13
v_gene: TRBV28
CDR3aa: CASSLGGPYEQYF

j_gene: TRBJ1-2
d_gene: -
len: 16
v_gene: TRBV18
CDR3aa: CASSPPSRPGGYGYTF

j_gene: TRBJ2-7
d_gene: -
len: 13
v_gene: TRBV7-6
CDR3aa: CASSSQAVYEQYF

j_gene: TRBJ2-7
d_gene: -
len: 15
v_gene: TRBV27
CDR3aa: CASRPNQGGPYEQYF

j_gene: TRBJ1-6
d_gene: -
len: 13
v_gene: TRBV7-2
CDR3aa: CASSLTENSPLHF

j_gene: TRBJ2-5
d_gene: TRBD1
len: 17
v_gene: TRBV4-3
CDR3aa: CASSQGGTGVHQETQYF

j_gene: TRBJ2-7
d_gene: -
len: 14
v_gene: TRBV4-1
CDR3aa: CASSLLAIGYEQYF

j_gene: TRBJ1-5
d_gene: -
len: 15
v_gene: TRBV19
CDR3aa: CASRTKPISNQPQHF

j_gene: TRBJ2-2
d_gene: -
len: 16
v_gene: TRBV4-3
CDR3aa: CASSQAGGPNTGELFF

j_gene: TRBJ2-3
d_gene: -
len: 15
v_gene: TRBV7-3
CDR3aa: CASSLTGPGLDTQYF

j_gene: TRBJ2-5
d_gene: TRBD1
len: 15
v_gene: TRBV5-1
CDR3aa: CASSLGDRGGETQYF

j_gene: TRBJ1-6
d_gene: -
len: 19
v_gene: TRBV2
CDR3aa: CASSEAGRRWSSYNSPLHF

j_gene: TRBJ1-4
d_gene: -
len: 15
v_gene: TRBV27
CDR3aa: CASRGSGASNEKLFF

j_gene: TRBJ2-3
d_gene: TRBD2
len: 16
v_gene: TRBV5-8
CDR3aa: CASSFWLAGYPDTQYF

j_gene: TRBJ1-3
d_gene: TRBD1
len: 16
v_gene: TRBV19
CDR3aa: CASQSWGQGSGNTIYF

j_gene: TRBJ2-1
d_gene: -
len: 8
v_gene: TRBV20-1
CDR3aa: CSVPNFLF

j_gene: TRBJ1-2
d_gene: TRBD1
len: 15
v_gene: TRBV27
CDR3aa: CASTPDRVGSAGYTF

j_gene: TRBJ2-7
d_gene: TRBD1
len: 14
v_gene: TRBV5-6
CDR3aa: CARTDRFLPYEQYF

j_gene: TRBJ2-5
d_gene: -
len: 14
v_gene: TRBV28
CDR3aa: CASSLGLRQETQYF

j_gene: TRBJ1-4
d_gene: TRBD1
len: 14
v_gene: TRBV5-4
CDR3aa: CASSSGQGREKLFF

j_gene: TRBJ1-4
d_gene: TRBD1
len: 15
v_gene: TRBV18
CDR3aa: CASSPRSGQGEKLFF

j_gene: TRBJ2-3
d_gene: TRBD1
len: 19
v_gene: TRBV19
CDR3aa: CASTSNKPGTGLITDTQYF

j_gene: TRBJ2-2
d_gene: -
len: 17
v_gene: TRBV4-3
CDR3aa: CASSQDLPKYNTGELFF

j_gene: TRBJ1-5
d_gene: -
len: 16
v_gene: TRBV27
CDR3aa: CASSYSSRGSNQPQHF

j_gene: TRBJ2-4
d_gene: TRBD2
len: 18
v_gene: TRBV10-1
CDR3aa: CASSDPTSGVIAKNIQYF